This T cell receptor (beta chain) stems from a study of T cells in localized non-small cell lung cancer. Study-wide findings and caveats: Peak T cell clonality was found in uninvolved adjacent lung, exceeding tumor.

CDR1 and CDR2 (germline): MNHEY, SMNVEV (reference sequence). This CDR3 is 17 amino acids long. V dropped 2 bases and J dropped 4 bases, with 20 bases sitting between them. As to this clone: Antigen unknown.

This table comes from immunoSEQ multiplex PCR, and its TCRdb copy is limited to in-frame clones, with some not included. Counted here are under 70,000 clones, 80% to 90% occurring once; the ten biggest clones make up about 4.8%. Specimen: peripheral blood, collected before any cancer treatment. This TCR was recovered from a woman aged 40-75 years with stage I lung adenocarcinoma. The V gene is TRBV27, the J gene TRBJ1-1; D ambiguous. This CDR3 reads CASSLDIRASRTTEAFF. The CDR3 DNA is TGTGCCAGCAGTTTAGACATTAGGGCATCCCGAACCACTGAAGCTTTCTTT.